This section outlines one T cell receptor beta chain sequence together with its context. The data originate from a study of T cell changes during pregnancy in multiple sclerosis. Here immunoSEQ multiplex PCR was the method, and the copy in TCRdb shows in-frame clones only, minus some. The sample contains tens of thousands of clones, 91% of which appear only once. This CDR3 has 13 residues. CDR1 and CDR2 from the germline V gene are LGHNA and YNFKEQ. Trimming removed 3 bases from V and 5 bases from J, with 10 bases in between. The source material was peripheral blood, sampled after pregnancy. This sequence originates from a female donor in good health, enrolled as a control in a pregnancy study. V is TRBV4-2 and J is TRBJ1-1; D is perhaps TRBD1 (6 bases). Here the CDR3 reads CASSQDSRTEAFF. The CDR3 bases are TGTGCCAGCAGCCAGGACAGCAGAACTGAAGCTTTCTTT.